The source of this T cell receptor beta chain is a study of PD-1 blockade in classical Hodgkin lymphoma. Regarding time point: cycle 4 day 1 (C4D1), after 6 weeks of nivolumab. Brentuximab vedotin exposure varied, and every patient relapsed after autologous stem cell transplantation. To note about this clone: One end of the junction does not line up with germline, which may come from a read error.

CDR3 length equals 12 residues. Looked up from germline, CDR1 is MDHEN and CDR2 is SYDVKM. Repertoires were generated with immunoSEQ multiplex PCR, while TCRdb's copy carries only in-frame clones and drops some. This sample has roughly 17,000 clones, with 83% found just once. Source: peripheral blood mononuclear cells (PBMCs), taken before the fourth cycle of nivolumab. V gene TRBV28 combines with J gene TRBJ1-2; 8 bases agree with TRBD1. The receptor was isolated from a human donor with classical Hodgkin lymphoma. Here the CDR3 DNA reads TGTGCCACCAGTTTACAGGGGGTAGGCTACACCTTC. Amino acids: CATSLQGVGYTF.